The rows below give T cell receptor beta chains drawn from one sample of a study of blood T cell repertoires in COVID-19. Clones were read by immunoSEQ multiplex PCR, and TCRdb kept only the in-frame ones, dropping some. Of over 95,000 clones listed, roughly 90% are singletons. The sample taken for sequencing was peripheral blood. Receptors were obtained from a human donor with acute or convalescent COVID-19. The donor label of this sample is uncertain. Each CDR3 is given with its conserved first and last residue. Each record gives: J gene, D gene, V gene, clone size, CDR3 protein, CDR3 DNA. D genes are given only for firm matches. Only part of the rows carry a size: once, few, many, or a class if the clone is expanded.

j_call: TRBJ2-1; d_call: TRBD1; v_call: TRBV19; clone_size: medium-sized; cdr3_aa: CASGPDRARNEQFF; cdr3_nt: TGTGCCAGTGGCCCCGACAGGGCACGGAATGAGCAGTTCTTC
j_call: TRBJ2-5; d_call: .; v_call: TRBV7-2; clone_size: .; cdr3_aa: CASSPNSQETQYF; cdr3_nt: TGTGCCAGCAGCCCCAACTCGCAAGAGACCCAGTACTTC
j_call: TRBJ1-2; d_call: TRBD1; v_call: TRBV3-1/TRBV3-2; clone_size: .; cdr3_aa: CASSPGTGVYGYTF; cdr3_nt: TGTGCCAGCAGCCCCGGGACAGGGGTCTATGGCTACACCTTC
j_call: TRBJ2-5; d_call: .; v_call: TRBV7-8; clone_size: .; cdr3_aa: CASSPATISGTQYF; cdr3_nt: TGTGCCAGCAGCCCAGCGACCATATCGGGGACCCAGTACTTC
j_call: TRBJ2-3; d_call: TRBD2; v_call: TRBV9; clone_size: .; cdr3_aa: CASSPQLAGISTDTQYF; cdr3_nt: TGTGCCAGCAGCCCTCAACTAGCGGGGATTAGCACAGATACGCAGTATTTT
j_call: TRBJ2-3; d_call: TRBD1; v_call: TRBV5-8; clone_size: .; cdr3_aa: CASSLAVTGGITDTQYF; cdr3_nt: TGTGCCAGCAGCTTGGCGGTGACAGGGGGGATCACAGATACGCAGTATTTT
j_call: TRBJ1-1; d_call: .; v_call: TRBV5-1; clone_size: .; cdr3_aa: CASSLQQLGSGEAFF; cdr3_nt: TGCGCCAGCAGCTTGCAACAGTTGGGCAGCGGTGAAGCTTTCTTT
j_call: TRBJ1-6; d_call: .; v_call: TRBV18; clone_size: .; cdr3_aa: CASSPIPHSSPLHF; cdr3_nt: TGTGCCAGCTCACCAATCCCTCACAGCTCACCCCTCCACTTT
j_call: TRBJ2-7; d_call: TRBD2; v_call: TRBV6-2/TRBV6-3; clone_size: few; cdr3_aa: CASSGGPAASGRWYF; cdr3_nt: TGTGCCAGCAGTGGGGGCCCCGCGGCTAGCGGGAGGTGGTACTTC
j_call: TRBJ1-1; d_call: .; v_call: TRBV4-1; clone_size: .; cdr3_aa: CASSQEMSMNTEAFF; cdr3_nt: TGCGCCAGCAGCCAAGAAATGAGCATGAACACTGAAGCTTTCTTT
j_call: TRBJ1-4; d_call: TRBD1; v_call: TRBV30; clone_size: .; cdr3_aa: CASSTGYLTNEKLFF; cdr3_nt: TGTGCCTCCTCGACAGGGTATTTGACTAATGAAAAACTGTTTTTT
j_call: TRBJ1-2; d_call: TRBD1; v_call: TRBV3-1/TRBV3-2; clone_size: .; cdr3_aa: CASSQDPGTGSYGYTF; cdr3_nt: TGTGCCAGCAGCCAAGACCCCGGGACAGGAAGCTATGGCTACACCTTC
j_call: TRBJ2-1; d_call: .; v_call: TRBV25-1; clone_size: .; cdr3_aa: CASSEWGGRSSYNEQFF; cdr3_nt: TGTGCCAGCAGTGAATGGGGAGGCAGAAGCTCCTACAATGAGCAGTTCTTC
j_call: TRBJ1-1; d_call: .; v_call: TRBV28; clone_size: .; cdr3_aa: CASSLVGSTEAFF; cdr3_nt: TGTGCCAGCAGTTTAGTCGGGAGCACTGAAGCTTTCTTT
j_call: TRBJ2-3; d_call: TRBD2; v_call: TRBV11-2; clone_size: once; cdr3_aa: CASSSIKERGPRDTQYF; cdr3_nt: TGTGCCAGCAGCTCGATTAAGGAGCGGGGGCCCCGAGATACGCAGTATTTT